This T cell receptor beta chain was documented in a study of molecular identifiers for immune sequencing clone quantification. This clonotype came up many times. Each CDR3 protein gets one entry after TCRdb re-called the PCR reads with MiXCR. This sample has some 650,000 distinct CDR3 sequences, with 20% found just once. The CDR3 totals 19 residues. Trimming shortened V by 4 bases and J by 4 bases, and 29 bases separated the two germline ends. Germline V gene lookup returns CDR1 MDHEN and CDR2 SYDVKM. Sequenced material: naive CD8+ T cells from blood, with Jurkat cell RNA spiked in. The subset: FACS-sorted CD8+CD4-CCR7+CD45RA+ naive T cells. This clonotype was sampled from a human donor in good health. Some libraries in this study had Jurkat cell RNA spiked in. V gene TRBV28 combines with J gene TRBJ2-7; perhaps D is TRBD1 or TRBD2 (7 bases each). The CDR3 protein is CASSSSEMKAGQRSYEQYF. The DNA for the CDR3 is TGTGCCAGCAGTTCATCCGAGATGAAAGCGGGACAGAGATCTTACGAGCAGTACTTC.